This T cell receptor beta chain was profiled in a study of T cell changes during pregnancy in multiple sclerosis. Repertoires were generated with immunoSEQ multiplex PCR, while TCRdb's copy carries only in-frame clones and drops some. The table lists about 75,000 clones, more than 70% of them singletons, with approximately 0.97% in the top ten. After removal of 7 bases from V and 2 bases from J, the junction contained 10 bases not matched to a gene. CDR3 length equals 15 residues. Germline V gene sequence: CDR1 MDHEN, CDR2 SYDVKM. The rearrangement joins TRBV28 to TRBJ1-1; 7 positions agree with TRBD1. This specimen consisted of peripheral blood, obtained in the first trimester of pregnancy. This TCR derives from a female donor in good health, enrolled as a control in a pregnancy study. CDR3 sequence reads: CASIGLRGPNTEAFF. In nucleotides, the CDR3 is TGTGCCAGCATAGGGTTGAGGGGGCCCAACACTGAAGCTTTCTTT.